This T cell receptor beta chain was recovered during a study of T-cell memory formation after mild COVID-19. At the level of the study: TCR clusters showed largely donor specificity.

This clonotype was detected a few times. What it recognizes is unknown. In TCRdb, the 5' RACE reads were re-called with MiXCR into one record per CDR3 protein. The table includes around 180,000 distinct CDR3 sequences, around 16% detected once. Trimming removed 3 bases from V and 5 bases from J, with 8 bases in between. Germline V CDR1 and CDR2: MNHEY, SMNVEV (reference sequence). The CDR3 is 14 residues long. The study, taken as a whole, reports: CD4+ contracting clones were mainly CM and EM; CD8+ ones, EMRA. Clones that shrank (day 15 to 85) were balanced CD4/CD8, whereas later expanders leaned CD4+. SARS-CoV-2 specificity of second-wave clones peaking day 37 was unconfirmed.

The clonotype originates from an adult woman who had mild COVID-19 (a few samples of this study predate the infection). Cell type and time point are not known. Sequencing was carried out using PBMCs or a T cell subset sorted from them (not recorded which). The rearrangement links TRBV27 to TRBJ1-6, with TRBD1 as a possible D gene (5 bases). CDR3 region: CASSLGPNNSPLHF. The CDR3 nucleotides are TGTGCCAGCAGTTTGGGGCCCAATAATTCACCCCTCCACTTT.